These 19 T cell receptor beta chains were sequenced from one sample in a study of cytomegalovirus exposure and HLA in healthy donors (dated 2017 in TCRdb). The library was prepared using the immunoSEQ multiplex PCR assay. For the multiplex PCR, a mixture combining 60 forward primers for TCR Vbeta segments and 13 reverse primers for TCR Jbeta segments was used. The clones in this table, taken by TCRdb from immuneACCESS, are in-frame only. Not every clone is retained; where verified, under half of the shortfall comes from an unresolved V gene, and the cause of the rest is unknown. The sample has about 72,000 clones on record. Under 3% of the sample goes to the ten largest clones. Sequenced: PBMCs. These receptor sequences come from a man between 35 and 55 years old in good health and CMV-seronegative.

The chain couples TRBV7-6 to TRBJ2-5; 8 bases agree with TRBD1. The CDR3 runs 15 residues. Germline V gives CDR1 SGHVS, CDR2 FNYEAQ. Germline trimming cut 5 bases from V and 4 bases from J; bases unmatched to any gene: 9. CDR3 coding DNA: TGTGCCAGCAGCCCCTTGGGCAGGGGGCCAGAGACCCAGTACTTC. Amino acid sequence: CASSPLGRGPETQYF.

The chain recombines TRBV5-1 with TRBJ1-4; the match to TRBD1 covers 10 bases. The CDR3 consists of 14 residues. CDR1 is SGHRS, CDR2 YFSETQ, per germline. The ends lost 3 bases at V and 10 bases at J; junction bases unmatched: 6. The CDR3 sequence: CASSSGTGVGKLFF. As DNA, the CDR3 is TGCGCCAGCAGCTCCGGGACAGGGGTTGGAAAACTGTTTTTT.

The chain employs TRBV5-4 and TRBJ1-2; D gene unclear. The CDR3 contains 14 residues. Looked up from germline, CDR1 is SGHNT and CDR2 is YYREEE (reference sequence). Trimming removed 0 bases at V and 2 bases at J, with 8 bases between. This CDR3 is CASSLDRRNYGYTF. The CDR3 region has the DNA TGTGCCAGCAGCTTGGATCGCCGGAACTATGGCTACACCTTC. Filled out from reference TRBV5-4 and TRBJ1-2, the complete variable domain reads ETGVTQSPTHLIKTRGQQVTLRCSSQSGHNTVSWYQQALGQGPQFIFQYYREEENGRGNFPPRFSGLQFPNYSSELNVNALELDDSALYLCASSLDRRNYGYTFGSGTRLTVV.

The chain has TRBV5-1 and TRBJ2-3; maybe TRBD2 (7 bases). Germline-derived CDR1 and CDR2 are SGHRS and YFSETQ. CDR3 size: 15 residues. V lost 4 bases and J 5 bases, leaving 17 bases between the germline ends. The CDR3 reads CASSLPLGGGDTQYF. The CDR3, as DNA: TGCGCCAGCAGCCTCCCCCTAGGGGGGGGAGATACGCAGTATTTT. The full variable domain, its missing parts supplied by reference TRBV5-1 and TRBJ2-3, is KAGVTQTPRYLIKTRGQQVTLSCSPISGHRSVSWYQQTPGQGLQFLFEYFSETQRNKGNFPGRFSGRQFSNSRSEMNVSTLELGDSALYLCASSLPLGGGDTQYFGPGTRLTVL.

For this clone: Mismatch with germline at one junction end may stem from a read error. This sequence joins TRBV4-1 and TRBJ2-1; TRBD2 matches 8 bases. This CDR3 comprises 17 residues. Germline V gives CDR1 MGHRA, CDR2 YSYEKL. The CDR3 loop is CASSDGGGGPSFNEQFF. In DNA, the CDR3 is TGCGCCAGCAGTGATGGGGGCGGGGGGCCTTCCTTCAATGAGCAGTTCTTC.

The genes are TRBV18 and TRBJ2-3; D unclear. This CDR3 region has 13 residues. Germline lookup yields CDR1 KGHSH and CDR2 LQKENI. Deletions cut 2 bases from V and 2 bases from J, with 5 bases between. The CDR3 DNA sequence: TGTGCCAGCTCACCATTACACACAGATACGCAGTATTTT. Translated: CASSPLHTDTQYF. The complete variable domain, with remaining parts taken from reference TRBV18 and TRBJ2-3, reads NAGVMQNPRHLVRRRGQEARLRCSPMKGHSHVYWYRQLPEEGLKFMVYLQKENIIDESGMPKERFSAEFPKEGPSILRIQQVVRGDSAAYFCASSPLHTDTQYFGPGTRLTVL.

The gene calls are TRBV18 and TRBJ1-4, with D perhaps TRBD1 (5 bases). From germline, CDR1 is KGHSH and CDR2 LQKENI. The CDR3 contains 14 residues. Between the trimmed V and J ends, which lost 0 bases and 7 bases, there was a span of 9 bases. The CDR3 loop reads CASSPPGVGEKLFF. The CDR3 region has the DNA TGTGCCAGCTCACCACCAGGGGTTGGTGAAAAACTGTTTTTT.

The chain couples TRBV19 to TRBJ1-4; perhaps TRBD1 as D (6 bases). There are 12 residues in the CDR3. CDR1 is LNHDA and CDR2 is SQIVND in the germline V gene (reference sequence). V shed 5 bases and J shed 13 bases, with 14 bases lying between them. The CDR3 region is CASSDSGQSLFF. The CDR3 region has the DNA TGTGCCAGTAGTGATTCTGGACAGTCACTGTTTTTT.

The CDR3 nucleotides read TGCGCCAGCAGCTTGCCTTCGTACGAGCAGTACTTC. Its protein is CASSLPSYEQYF. The chain has TRBV5-1 and TRBJ2-7; the D is unclear. The germline CDR1 and CDR2 sequences are SGHRS and YFSETQ. Trimming removed 1 base from V and 4 bases from J, with 6 bases in between. There are 12 residues in the CDR3.

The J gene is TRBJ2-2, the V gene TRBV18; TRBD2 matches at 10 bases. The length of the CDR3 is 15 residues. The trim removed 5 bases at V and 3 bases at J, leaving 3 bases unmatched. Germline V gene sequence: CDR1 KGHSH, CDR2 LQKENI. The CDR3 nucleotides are TGTGCCAGCTCAAGACTAGCGGGCCACACCGGGGAGCTGTTTTTT. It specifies CASSRLAGHTGELFF.

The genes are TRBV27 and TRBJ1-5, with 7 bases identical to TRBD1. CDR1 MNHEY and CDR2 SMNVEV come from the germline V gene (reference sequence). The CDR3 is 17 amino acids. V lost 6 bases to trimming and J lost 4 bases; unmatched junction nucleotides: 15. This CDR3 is CASSSVRAGGFNQPQHF. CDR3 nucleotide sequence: TGTGCCAGCAGCTCCGTAAGGGCAGGGGGTTTTAATCAGCCCCAGCATTTT.

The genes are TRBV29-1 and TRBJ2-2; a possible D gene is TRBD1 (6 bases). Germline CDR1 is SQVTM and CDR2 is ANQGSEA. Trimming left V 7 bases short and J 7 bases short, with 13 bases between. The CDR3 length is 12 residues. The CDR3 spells CSGSTGSGELFF. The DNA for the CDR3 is TGCAGCGGCTCTACAGGGAGCGGGGAGCTGTTTTTT.

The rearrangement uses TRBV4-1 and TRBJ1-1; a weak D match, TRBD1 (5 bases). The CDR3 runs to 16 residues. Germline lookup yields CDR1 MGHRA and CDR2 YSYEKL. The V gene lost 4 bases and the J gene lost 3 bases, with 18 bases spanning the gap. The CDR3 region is CASSLTVLRGDTEAFF. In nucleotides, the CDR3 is TGCGCCAGCAGCCTTACAGTCCTTCGGGGGGACACTGAAGCTTTCTTT.

The CDR3 DNA follows: TGTGCCAGCAGCTTAACAACAGGACCCCGGGAAGCTTTCTTT. Protein sequence: CASSLTTGPREAFF. The chain carries TRBV7-6 and TRBJ1-1; maybe TRBD1 (5 bases). This CDR3 spans 14 amino acids. Per germline, CDR1 SGHVS and CDR2 FNYEAQ. Deletions cut 2 bases from V and 8 bases from J, with 15 bases between.

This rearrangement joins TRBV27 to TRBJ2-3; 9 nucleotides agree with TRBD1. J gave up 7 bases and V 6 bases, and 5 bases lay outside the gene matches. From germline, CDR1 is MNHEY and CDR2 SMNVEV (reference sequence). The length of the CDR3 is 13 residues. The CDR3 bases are TGTGCCAGCAGATTACAGGGGGCCAATACGCAGTATTTT. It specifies CASRLQGANTQYF.

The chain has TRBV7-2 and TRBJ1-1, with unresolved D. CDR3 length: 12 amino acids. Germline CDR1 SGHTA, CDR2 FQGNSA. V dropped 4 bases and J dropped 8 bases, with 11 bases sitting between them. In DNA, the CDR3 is TGTGCCAGCAGCTCCCTAGGGAGGGAAGCTTTCTTT. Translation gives CASSSLGREAFF. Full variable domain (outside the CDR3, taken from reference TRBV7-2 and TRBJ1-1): GAGVSQSPSNKVTEKGKDVELRCDPISGHTALYWYRQSLGQGLEFLIYFQGNSAPDKSGLPSDRFSAERTGGSVSTLTIQRTQQEDSAVYLCASSSLGREAFFGQGTRLTVV.

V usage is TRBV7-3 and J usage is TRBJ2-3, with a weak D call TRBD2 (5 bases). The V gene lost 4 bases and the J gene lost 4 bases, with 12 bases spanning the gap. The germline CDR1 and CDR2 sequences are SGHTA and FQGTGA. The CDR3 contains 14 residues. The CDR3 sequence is CASSYEGPPDTQYF. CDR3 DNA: TGTGCCAGCAGCTATGAGGGTCCCCCAGATACGCAGTATTTT.

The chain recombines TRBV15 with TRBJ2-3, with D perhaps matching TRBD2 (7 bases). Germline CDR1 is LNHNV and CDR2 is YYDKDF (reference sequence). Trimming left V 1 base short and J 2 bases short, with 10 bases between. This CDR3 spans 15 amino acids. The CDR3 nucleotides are TGTGCCACCAGCAGAGCCGGGGGGCACACAGATACGCAGTATTTT. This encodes CATSRAGGHTDTQYF.

The CDR3 is CASSVTPGQRINYGYTF. The CDR3 coding sequence is TGTGCCAGCAGTGTAACCCCGGGACAGCGAATTAACTATGGCTACACCTTC. The V and J genes are TRBV2 and TRBJ1-2; TRBD1 aligns across 7 bases. The CDR3 contains 17 residues. Germline V CDR1 and CDR2: SNHLY, FYNNEI. Trimming cost V 4 bases and J 1 base; bases outside gene matches: 12.